One and the same sample provided the 9 T cell receptor beta chains below, sequenced in a study of blood T cells in healthy people across ages. Through a sample-barcoded 5' primer and a J-beta primer mix, a second PCR was run for roughly 6 to 11 cycles. TCRdb ran MiXCR on the 5' RACE reads and lists one entry per CDR3 protein. The sample has around 990,000 distinct CDR3 sequences, 30% to 40% seen once; the top ten hold 10% to 15%. The sequencing input was blood. The receptors come from a man younger than 35 in good health.

The table lists this clonotype with a few counts. The chain is built from TRBV5-1 and TRBJ2-1; D is unresolved. CDR1 is SGHRS, CDR2 YFSETQ, per germline. Trimming cost V 0 bases and J 0 bases, with 10 bases left between them. This CDR3 spans 16 amino acids. The CDR3 region has the DNA TGCGCCAGCAGCTTGGCTCAGATGAGCTCCTACAATGAGCAGTTCTTC. Translated: CASSLAQMSSYNEQFF.

This sequence joins TRBV20-1 and TRBJ1-1; D unresolved. The V end lost 1 base, the J end lost 9 bases, and 12 bases lay between the germline ends. The CDR3 length is 12 residues. Germline CDR1 DFQATT, CDR2 SNEGSKA (reference sequence). DNA of the CDR3: TGCAGTGCTAGAGCGCTCAGCGCTAAAGCTTTCTTT. Its translation: CSARALSAKAFF.

The V call is TRBV4-2, the J call TRBJ1-1; D unclear. Trimming stripped 3 bases from V and 6 bases from J, with 14 bases between. Germline V gene data show CDR1 as LGHNA and CDR2 as YNFKEQ. There are 14 residues in the CDR3. The CDR3 bases are TGTGCCAGCAGCCAGGAAGGACCAGCATCTGAAGCTTTCTTT. The encoded protein is CASSQEGPASEAFF.

The chain employs TRBV20-1 and TRBJ1-2; D gene unclear. Germline values: CDR1 DFQATT, CDR2 SNEGSKA (reference sequence). The V end was cut by 3 bases, the J end by 8 bases, with 10 bases between. CDR3 size: 11 residues. CDR3 in DNA: TGCAGTGCTAGCTCTCCGGAGGGCTACACCTTC. It yields the protein CSASSPEGYTF.

The chain carries TRBV10-3 and TRBJ1-1, with D possibly TRBD1 on 5 matching bases. In germline, CDR1 is ENHRY, CDR2 SYGVKD. V lost 5 bases, J lost 4 bases, and 11 bases lay in between. The CDR3 length is 13 residues. In DNA form, the CDR3 reads TGTGCCATCAGTCTGGGACCGAGCACTGAAGCTTTCTTT. It specifies CAISLGPSTEAFF.

The genes are TRBV20-1 and TRBJ2-7, with 7 bases lining up with TRBD1. Germline V gene data show CDR1 as DFQATT and CDR2 as SNEGSKA (reference sequence). V shed 3 bases, J shed 7 bases, and the junction held 9 bases outside the gene matches. The CDR3 contains 13 residues. In nucleotides, the CDR3 is TGCAGTGCTAGGGACAGGAACTACAATGAGCAGTACTTC. It is translated as CSARDRNYNEQYF.

This CDR3 is CASSSQTGDNYGYTF. Written as DNA, the CDR3 is TGTGCCAGCAGCTCCCAAACAGGGGACAACTATGGCTACACCTTC. The V call is TRBV7-2, the J call TRBJ1-2, with 7 positions matching TRBD1. V lost 4 bases and J lost 2; bases outside the gene matches: 7. The CDR3 contains 15 residues. Germline-derived CDR1 and CDR2 are SGHTA and FQGNSA.

The table lists this clonotype with a few counts. The chain couples TRBV12-5 to TRBJ1-1; possibly TRBD1 for D (5 bases). V was trimmed by 2 bases and J by 3 bases, leaving 10 bases between them. The germline CDR1 and CDR2 sequences are LGHNT and FRNRAP. This CDR3 comprises 14 residues. CDR3 region: CASGLTEGYTEAFF. The CDR3 bases are TGTGCTAGTGGTTTGACAGAGGGGTACACTGAAGCTTTCTTT. The complete variable domain, with remaining parts taken from reference TRBV12-5 and TRBJ1-1, reads DARVTQTPRHKVTEMGQEVTMRCQPILGHNTVFWYRQTMMQGLELLAYFRNRAPLDDSGMPKDRFSAEMPDATLATLKIQPSEPRDSAVYFCASGLTEGYTEAFFGQGTRLTVV.

The chain is built from TRBV6-6 and TRBJ2-1; 8 nucleotides agree with TRBD2. V shed 1 base and J 12 bases; nucleotides not matched to a gene: 11. Germline lookup yields CDR1 MNHNY and CDR2 SVGAGI (reference sequence). The CDR3 extends over 15 amino acids. CDR3 coding DNA: TGTGCCAGCAGTTACTGGTTCGGGGGGGGCGATGGGCAGTTCTTC. It translates to CASSYWFGGGDGQFF.